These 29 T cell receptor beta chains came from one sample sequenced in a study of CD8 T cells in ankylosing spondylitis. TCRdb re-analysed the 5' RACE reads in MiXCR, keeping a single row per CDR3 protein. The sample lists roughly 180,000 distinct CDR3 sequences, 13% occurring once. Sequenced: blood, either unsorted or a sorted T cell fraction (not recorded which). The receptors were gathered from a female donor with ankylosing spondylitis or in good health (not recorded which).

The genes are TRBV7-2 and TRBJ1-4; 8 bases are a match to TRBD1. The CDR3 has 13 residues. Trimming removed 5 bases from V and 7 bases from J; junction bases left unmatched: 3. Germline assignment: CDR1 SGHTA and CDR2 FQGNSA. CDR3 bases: TGTGCCAGCAGCACAGGGGGGGCTGAAAAACTGTTTTTT. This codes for CASSTGGAEKLFF. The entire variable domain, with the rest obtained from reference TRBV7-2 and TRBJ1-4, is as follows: GAGVSQSPSNKVTEKGKDVELRCDPISGHTALYWYRQSLGQGLEFLIYFQGNSAPDKSGLPSDRFSAERTGGSVSTLTIQRTQQEDSAVYLCASSTGGAEKLFFGSGTQLSVL.

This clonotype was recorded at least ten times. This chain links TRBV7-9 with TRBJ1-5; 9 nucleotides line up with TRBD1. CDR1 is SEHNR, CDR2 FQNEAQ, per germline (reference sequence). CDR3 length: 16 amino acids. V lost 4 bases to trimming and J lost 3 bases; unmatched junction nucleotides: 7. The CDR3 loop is CASSSLTGGINQPQHF. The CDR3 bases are TGTGCCAGCAGCTCCCTAACAGGGGGCATCAATCAGCCCCAGCATTTT.

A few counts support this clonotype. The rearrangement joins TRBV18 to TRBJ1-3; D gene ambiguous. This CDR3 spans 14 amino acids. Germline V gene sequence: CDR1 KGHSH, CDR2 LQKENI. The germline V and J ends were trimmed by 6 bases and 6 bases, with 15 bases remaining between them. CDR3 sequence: CASSSGTDLNTIYF. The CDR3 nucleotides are TGTGCCAGCTCTTCAGGAACAGACCTAAACACCATATATTTT. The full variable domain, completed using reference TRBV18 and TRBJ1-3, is NAGVMQNPRHLVRRRGQEARLRCSPMKGHSHVYWYRQLPEEGLKFMVYLQKENIIDESGMPKERFSAEFPKEGPSILRIQQVVRGDSAAYFCASSSGTDLNTIYFGEGSWLTVV.

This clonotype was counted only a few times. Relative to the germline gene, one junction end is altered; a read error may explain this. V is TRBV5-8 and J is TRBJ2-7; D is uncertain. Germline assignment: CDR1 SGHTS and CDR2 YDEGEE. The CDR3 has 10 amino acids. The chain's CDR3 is CASSFPAQEF. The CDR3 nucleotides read TGTGCCAGCAGCTTCCCCGCCCAGGAATTC. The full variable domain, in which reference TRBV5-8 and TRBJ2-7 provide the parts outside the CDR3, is EAGVTQSPTHLIKTRGQQATLRCSPISGHTSVYWYQQALGLGLQFLLWYDEGEERNRGNFPPRFSGRQFPNYSSELNVNALELEDSALYLCASSFPAQEFGPGTRLTVT.

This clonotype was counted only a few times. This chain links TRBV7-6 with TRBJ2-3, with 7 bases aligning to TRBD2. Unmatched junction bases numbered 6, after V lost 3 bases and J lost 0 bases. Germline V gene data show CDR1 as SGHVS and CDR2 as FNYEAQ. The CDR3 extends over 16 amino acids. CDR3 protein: CASSFRASGSTDTQYF. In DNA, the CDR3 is TGTGCCAGCAGCTTTCGGGCTAGCGGAAGCACAGATACGCAGTATTTT. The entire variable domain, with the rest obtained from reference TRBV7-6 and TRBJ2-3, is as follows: GAGVSQSPRYKVTKRGQDVALRCDPISGHVSLYWYRQALGQGPEFLTYFNYEAQQDKSGLPNDRFSAERPEGSISTLTIQRTEQRDSAMYRCASSFRASGSTDTQYFGPGTRLTVL.

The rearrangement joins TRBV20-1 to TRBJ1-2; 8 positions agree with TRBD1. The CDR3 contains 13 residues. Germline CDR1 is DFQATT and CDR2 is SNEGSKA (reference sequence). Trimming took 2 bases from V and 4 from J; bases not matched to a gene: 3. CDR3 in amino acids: CSARPGTGYGYTF. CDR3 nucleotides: TGCAGTGCTAGACCCGGGACAGGCTATGGCTACACCTTC.

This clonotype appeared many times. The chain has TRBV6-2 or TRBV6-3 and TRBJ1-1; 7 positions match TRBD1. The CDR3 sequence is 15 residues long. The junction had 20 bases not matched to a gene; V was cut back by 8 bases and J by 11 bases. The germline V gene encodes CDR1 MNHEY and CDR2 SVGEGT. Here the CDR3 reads CASGDRVGWDSGAFF. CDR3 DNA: TGTGCCAGCGGCGACAGGGTTGGATGGGACTCTGGGGCTTTCTTT.

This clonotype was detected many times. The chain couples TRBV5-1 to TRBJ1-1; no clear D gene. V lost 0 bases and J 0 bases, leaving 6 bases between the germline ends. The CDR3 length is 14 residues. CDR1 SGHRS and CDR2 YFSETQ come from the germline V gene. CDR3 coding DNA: TGCGCCAGCAGCTTGGGTCTCGTGAACACTGAAGCTTTCTTT. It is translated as CASSLGLVNTEAFF.

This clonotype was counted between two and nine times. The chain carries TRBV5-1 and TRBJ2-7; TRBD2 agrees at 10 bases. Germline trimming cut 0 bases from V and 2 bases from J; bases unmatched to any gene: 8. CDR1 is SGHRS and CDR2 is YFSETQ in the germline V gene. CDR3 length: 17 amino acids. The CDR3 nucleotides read TGCGCCAGCAGCTTGGGGACTAGCGGAGGGAGAACCTACGAGCAGTACTTC. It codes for CASSLGTSGGRTYEQYF.

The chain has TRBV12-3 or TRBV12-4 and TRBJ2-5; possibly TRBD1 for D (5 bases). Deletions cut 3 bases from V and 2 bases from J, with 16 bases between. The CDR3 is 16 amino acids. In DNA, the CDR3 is TGTGCCAGCAGTTTTTACGCAGGGCACCGTCAAGAGACCCAGTACTTC. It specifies CASSFYAGHRQETQYF.

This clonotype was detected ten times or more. CDR3 sequence: CASSLEGGTKNIQYF. DNA for the CDR3: TGCGCCAGCAGCTTGGAGGGTGGTACCAAAAACATTCAGTACTTC. The chain recombines TRBV5-1 with TRBJ2-4; D ambiguous. CDR1 is SGHRS and CDR2 is YFSETQ in the germline V gene. V was pared by 0 bases and J by 2 bases, with 9 bases between. The CDR3 totals 15 residues.

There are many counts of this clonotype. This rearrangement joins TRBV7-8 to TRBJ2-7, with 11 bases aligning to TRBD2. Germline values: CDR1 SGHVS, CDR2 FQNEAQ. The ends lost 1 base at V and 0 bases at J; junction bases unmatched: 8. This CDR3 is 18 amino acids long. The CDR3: CASSLGRLAGGLSYEQYF. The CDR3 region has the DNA TGTGCCAGCAGCTTAGGACGGTTAGCGGGAGGGCTCTCCTACGAGCAGTACTTC.

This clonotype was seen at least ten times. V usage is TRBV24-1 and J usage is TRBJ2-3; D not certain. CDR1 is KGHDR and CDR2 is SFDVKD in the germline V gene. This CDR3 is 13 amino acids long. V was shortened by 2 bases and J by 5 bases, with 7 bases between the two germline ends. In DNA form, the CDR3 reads TGTGCCACCAGTGATTGGTCCATAGATACGCAGTATTTT. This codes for CATSDWSIDTQYF.

The CDR3 DNA sequence: TGTGCCAGCAGCTTAGCACGGCTGAACACTGAAGCTTTCTTT. This gives the protein CASSLARLNTEAFF. This chain connects TRBV7-2 to TRBJ1-1; D is ambiguous. Germline V CDR1 and CDR2: SGHTA, FQGNSA. The CDR3 consists of 14 residues. The V and J ends lost 0 bases and 0 bases respectively, with 5 bases between them.

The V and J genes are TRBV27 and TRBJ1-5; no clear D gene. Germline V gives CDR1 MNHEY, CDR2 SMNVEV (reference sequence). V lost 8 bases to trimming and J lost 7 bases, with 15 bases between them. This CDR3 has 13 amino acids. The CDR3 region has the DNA TGTGCCAGCGGACGCGGGGAGAGGCAGCCCCAGCATTTT. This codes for CASGRGERQPQHF.

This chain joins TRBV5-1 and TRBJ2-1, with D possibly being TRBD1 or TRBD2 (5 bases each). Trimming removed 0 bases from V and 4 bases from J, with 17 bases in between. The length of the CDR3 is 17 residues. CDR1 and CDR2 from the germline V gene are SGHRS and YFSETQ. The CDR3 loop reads CASSLEVGEWGYNEQFF. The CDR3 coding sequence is TGCGCCAGCAGCTTGGAAGTAGGGGAGTGGGGTTACAATGAGCAGTTCTTC.

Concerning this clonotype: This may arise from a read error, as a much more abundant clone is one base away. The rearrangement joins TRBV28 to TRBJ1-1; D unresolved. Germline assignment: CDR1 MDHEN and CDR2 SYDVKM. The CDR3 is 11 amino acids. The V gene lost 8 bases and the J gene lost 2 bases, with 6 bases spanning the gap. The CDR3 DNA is TGTGCCAGCGGTCCAAACACTGAAGCTTTCTTT. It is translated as CASGPNTEAFF.

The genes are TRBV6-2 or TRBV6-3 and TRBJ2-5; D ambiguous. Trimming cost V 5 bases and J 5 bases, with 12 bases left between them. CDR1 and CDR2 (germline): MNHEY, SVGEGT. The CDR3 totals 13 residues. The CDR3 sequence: CASSLGWAETQYF. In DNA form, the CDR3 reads TGTGCCAGCAGTCTGGGGTGGGCCGAGACCCAGTACTTC.

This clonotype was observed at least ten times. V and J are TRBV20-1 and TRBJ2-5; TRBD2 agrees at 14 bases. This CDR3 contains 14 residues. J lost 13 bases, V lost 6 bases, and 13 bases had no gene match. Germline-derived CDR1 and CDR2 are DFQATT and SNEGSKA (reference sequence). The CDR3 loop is CSAAHGLAGGPRYF. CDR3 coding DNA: TGCAGTGCGGCACATGGACTAGCGGGAGGTCCTCGGTACTTC.

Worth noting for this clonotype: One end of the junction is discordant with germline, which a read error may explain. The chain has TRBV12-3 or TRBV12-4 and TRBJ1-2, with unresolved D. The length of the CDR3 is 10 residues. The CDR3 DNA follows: TGTGCCAGCAGTTTAGGTCCACGGAACTTC. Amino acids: CASSLGPRNF.

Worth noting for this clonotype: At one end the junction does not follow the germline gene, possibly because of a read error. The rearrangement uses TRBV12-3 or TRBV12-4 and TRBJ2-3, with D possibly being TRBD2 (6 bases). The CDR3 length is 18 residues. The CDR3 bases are TGTACCAGCAGCCCTCGCTGGCGGGAAACGGCTGGGACAGATACGCAGTATTTT. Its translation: CTSSPRWRETAGTDTQYF.

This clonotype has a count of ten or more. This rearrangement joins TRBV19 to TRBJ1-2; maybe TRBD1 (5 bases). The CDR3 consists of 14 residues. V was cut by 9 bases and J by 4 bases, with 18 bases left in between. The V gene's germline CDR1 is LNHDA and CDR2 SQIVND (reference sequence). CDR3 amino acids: CASRVRVGGYGYTF. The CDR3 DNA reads TGTGCCAGCCGGGTAAGGGTCGGGGGCTATGGCTACACCTTC. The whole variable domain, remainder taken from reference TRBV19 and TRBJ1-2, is DGGITQSPKYLFRKEGQNVTLSCEQNLNHDAMYWYRQDPGQGLRLIYYSQIVNDFQKGDIAEGYSVSREKKESFPLTVTSAQKNPTAFYLCASRVRVGGYGYTFGSGTRLTVV.

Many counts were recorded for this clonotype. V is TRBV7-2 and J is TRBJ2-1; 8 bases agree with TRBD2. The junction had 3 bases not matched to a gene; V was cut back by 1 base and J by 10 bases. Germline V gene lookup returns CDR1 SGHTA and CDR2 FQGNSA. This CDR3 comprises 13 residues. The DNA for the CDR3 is TGTGCCAGCAGCTTAGGGTTAGCGGGAGAGCAGTTCTTC. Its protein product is CASSLGLAGEQFF.

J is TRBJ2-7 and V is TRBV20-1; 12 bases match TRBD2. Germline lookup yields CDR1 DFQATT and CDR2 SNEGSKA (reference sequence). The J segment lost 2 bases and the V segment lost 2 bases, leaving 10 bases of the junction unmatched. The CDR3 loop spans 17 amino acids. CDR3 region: CSARSRASGREAYEQYF. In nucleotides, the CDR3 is TGCAGTGCTAGATCCAGGGCTAGCGGGAGGGAAGCCTACGAGCAGTACTTC.

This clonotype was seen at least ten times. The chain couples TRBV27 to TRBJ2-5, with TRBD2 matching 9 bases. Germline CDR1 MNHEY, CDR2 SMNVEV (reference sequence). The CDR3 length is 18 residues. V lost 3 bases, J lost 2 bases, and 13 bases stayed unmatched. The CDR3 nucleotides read TGTGCCAGCAGTTTTAGGTCTAGCGGGACCACTCTTCAAGAGACCCAGTACTTC. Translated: CASSFRSSGTTLQETQYF.

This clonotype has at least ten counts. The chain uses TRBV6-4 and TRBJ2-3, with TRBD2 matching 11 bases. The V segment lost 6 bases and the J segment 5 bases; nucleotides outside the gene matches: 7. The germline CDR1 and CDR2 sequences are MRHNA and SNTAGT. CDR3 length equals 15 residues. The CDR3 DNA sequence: TGTGCCAGCAGGACCACTAGCGGGAGTATAGATACGCAGTATTTT. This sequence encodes CASRTTSGSIDTQYF.

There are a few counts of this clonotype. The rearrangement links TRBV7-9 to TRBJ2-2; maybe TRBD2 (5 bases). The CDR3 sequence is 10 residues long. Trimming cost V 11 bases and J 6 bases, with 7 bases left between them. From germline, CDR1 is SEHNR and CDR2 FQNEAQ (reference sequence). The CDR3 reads CAHGAGELFF. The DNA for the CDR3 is TGTGCCCACGGGGCCGGGGAGCTGTTTTTT.

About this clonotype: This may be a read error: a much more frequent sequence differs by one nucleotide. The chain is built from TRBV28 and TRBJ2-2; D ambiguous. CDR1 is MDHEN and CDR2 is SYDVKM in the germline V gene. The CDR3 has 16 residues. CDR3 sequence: CASSLILVANTRELFF. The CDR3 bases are TGTGCCAGCAGTTTGATCCTGGTAGCAAACACCAGGGAGCTGTTTTTT.

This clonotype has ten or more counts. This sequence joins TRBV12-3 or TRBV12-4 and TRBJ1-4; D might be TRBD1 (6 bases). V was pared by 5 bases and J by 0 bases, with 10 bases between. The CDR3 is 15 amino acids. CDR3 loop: CASSLKGATNEKLFF. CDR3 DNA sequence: TGTGCCAGCAGTCTTAAGGGGGCAACTAATGAAAAACTGTTTTTT.